One and the same sample provided the 21 T cell receptor beta chains below, sequenced in a study of cytomegalovirus exposure and HLA in healthy donors. Method: immunoSEQ multiplex PCR; TCRdb's copy keeps in-frame clones and lacks some. Here the sample spans some 310,000 clones, 88% being singletons. The sequencing sample was made of PBMCs. The receptors shown here come from a man aged 25-45 years in good health and CMV-seronegative.

CDR3: CASSTGSEQYF. CDR3 nucleotide sequence: TGTGCCAGCAGTACAGGGAGCGAGCAGTACTTC. The rearrangement links TRBV7-9 to TRBJ2-7, with a tentative D call TRBD1 (6 bases). The germline V and J ends were trimmed by 6 bases and 6 bases, with 9 bases remaining between them. Germline V lookup: CDR1 SEHNR, CDR2 FQNEAQ (reference sequence). This CDR3 region has 11 residues. The full variable domain, its missing parts supplied by reference TRBV7-9 and TRBJ2-7, is DTGVSQNPRHKITKRGQNVTFRCDPISEHNRLYWYRQTLGQGPEFLTYFQNEAQLEKSRLLSDRFSAERPKGSFSTLEIQRTEQGDSAMYLCASSTGSEQYFGPGTRLTVT.

The chain recombines TRBV6-6 with TRBJ1-5; no clear D gene. V lost 2 bases, J lost 6 bases, and 8 bases lay in between. Per germline, CDR1 MNHNY and CDR2 SVGAGI (reference sequence). The CDR3 consists of 13 residues. The CDR3 is CASSYLSSQPQHF. Written as DNA, the CDR3 is TGTGCCAGCAGTTACCTCAGTTCTCAGCCCCAGCATTTT.

The rearrangement links TRBV7-9 to TRBJ2-1, with 9 nucleotides matching TRBD2. CDR3 size: 16 residues. The ends lost 6 bases at V and 0 bases at J; junction bases unmatched: 6. Per germline, CDR1 SEHNR and CDR2 FQNEAQ (reference sequence). CDR3 in DNA: TGTGCCAGCAGGGGGAATAGCGGGAGCTCCTACAATGAGCAGTTCTTC. Translation: CASRGNSGSSYNEQFF.

V is TRBV28 and J is TRBJ1-2, with D possibly matching TRBD1 (6 bases). Germline V gene lookup returns CDR1 MDHEN and CDR2 SYDVKM. V lost 10 bases and J lost 7, with 22 bases in between. The CDR3 is made up of 14 amino acids. CDR3 DNA: TGTGCCACCACGTGGGGGGGCGGTATCGGTGGCTACACCTTC. It is translated as CATTWGGGIGGYTF.

V gene TRBV28 combines with J gene TRBJ1-1; D unresolved. Trimming left V 7 bases short and J 4 bases short, with 7 bases between. This CDR3 contains 11 residues. CDR1 and CDR2 (germline): MDHEN, SYDVKM. The CDR3 DNA reads TGTGCCAGCACTAGCCTCACTGAAGCTTTCTTT. The encoded protein is CASTSLTEAFF.

This chain uses TRBV6-5 with TRBJ1-2; D is undetermined. The CDR3 is 13 residues long. Germline CDR1 and CDR2: MNHEY and SVGAGI. Trimming removed 4 bases at V and 5 bases at J, with 11 bases between. CDR3 amino acids: CASSSWTDYGYTF. The CDR3 nucleotides read TGTGCCAGCAGTTCTTGGACTGATTATGGCTACACCTTC.

The genes are TRBV2 and TRBJ1-3, with TRBD1 matching 7 bases. CDR3 length: 15 residues. With 8 bases clipped from V and 8 bases from J, the junction kept 15 bases outside the gene matches. The germline CDR1 and CDR2 sequences are SNHLY and FYNNEI. CDR3 region: CASPPRKGGTDTIYF. The CDR3 bases are TGTGCCAGCCCCCCCAGGAAAGGGGGCACGGACACCATATATTTT.

The chain is built from TRBV9 and TRBJ2-5, with D perhaps TRBD1 (5 bases). V lost 1 base, J lost 5 bases, and 15 bases lay in between. CDR3 size: 15 residues. The germline V gene encodes CDR1 SGDLS and CDR2 YYNGEE. In nucleotides, the CDR3 is TGTGCCAGCAGCGTATCCCCCAGGGTAGATGAGACCCAGTACTTC. Encoded protein: CASSVSPRVDETQYF.

The J gene is TRBJ2-3, the V gene TRBV10-2, with 14 nucleotides matching TRBD2. After removal of 6 bases from V and 6 bases from J, the junction contained 2 bases not matched to a gene. The CDR3 has 14 amino acids. Germline V CDR1 and CDR2: WSHSY, SAAADI. The CDR3 DNA is TGCGCCAGCAGCGGGACTAGCGGGGGCGATACGCAGTATTTT. It yields the protein CASSGTSGGDTQYF.

V is TRBV28 and J is TRBJ2-2, with TRBD1 as a possible D gene (6 bases). Germline values: CDR1 MDHEN, CDR2 SYDVKM. The CDR3 spans 11 residues. The V end lost 8 bases, the J end lost 9 bases, and 10 bases lay between the germline ends. Written as DNA, the CDR3 is TGTGCCAGCGAGGGGGAAAGGGAGCTGTTTTTT. This translates into CASEGERELFF.

The rearrangement uses TRBV4-3 and TRBJ2-2, with D possibly being TRBD2 (6 bases). The germline gives CDR1 LGHNA, CDR2 YSLEER. Trimming pared 3 bases from V and 6 bases from J, leaving 23 bases between. The CDR3 is 18 residues long. The CDR3 sequence is CASSHTPDYSRSSGELFF. The CDR3 DNA follows: TGCGCCAGCAGCCACACACCGGACTACTCCCGTTCGTCCGGGGAGCTGTTTTTT.

The chain links TRBV7-8 to TRBJ1-4; D perhaps matches TRBD1 (5 bases). V shed 5 bases and J shed 8 bases, with 18 bases lying between them. The CDR3 is made up of 15 amino acids. Per the germline V gene, CDR1 is SGHVS and CDR2 is FQNEAQ. The CDR3 sequence is CASSQDRVGHEKLFF. The DNA for the CDR3 is TGTGCCAGCAGCCAGGATCGGGTCGGACACGAAAAACTGTTTTTT.

The chain uses TRBV28 and TRBJ1-2; 8 bases agree with TRBD1. Germline CDR1 and CDR2: MDHEN and SYDVKM. J lost 2 bases, V lost 6 bases, and 5 bases had no gene match. This CDR3 has 14 residues. The CDR3 sequence is CASSYRDRNYGYTF. The CDR3 coding sequence is TGTGCCAGCAGCTACCGGGACAGGAACTATGGCTACACCTTC.

The rearrangement joins TRBV30 to TRBJ1-2; 9 bases match TRBD1. V dropped 1 base and J dropped 6; count of bases not matched to a gene: 6. This CDR3 spans 14 amino acids. Germline CDR1 and CDR2: GTSNPN and SVGIG (reference sequence). DNA of the CDR3: TGTGCCTGGAGTGAACAGGGGGCTGTTAATGGCTACACCTTC. This sequence encodes CAWSEQGAVNGYTF.

The rearrangement joins TRBV19 to TRBJ2-2, with 9 bases lining up with TRBD1. CDR1 is LNHDA and CDR2 is SQIVND in the germline V gene (reference sequence). This CDR3 contains 16 residues. V lost 5 bases and J lost 2; bases outside the gene matches: 6. The CDR3 DNA is TGTGCCAGTAGTCCCTGGACAGGGGAAAACACCGGGGAGCTGTTTTTT. Translated: CASSPWTGENTGELFF.

The V call is TRBV6-1, the J call TRBJ1-5; TRBD1 agrees at 10 bases. The CDR3 is made up of 15 amino acids. Per the germline V gene, CDR1 is MNHNS and CDR2 is SASEGT. J lost 2 bases, V lost 4 bases, and 2 bases had no gene match. The CDR3, as DNA: TGTGCCAGCAGTGCAGGGACAGGGGGCAATCAGCCCCAGCATTTT. Protein product: CASSAGTGGNQPQHF.

V and J are TRBV2 and TRBJ2-7; D ambiguous. Deletions cut 3 bases from V and 3 bases from J, with 12 bases between. The CDR3 consists of 14 residues. The V gene's germline CDR1 is SNHLY and CDR2 FYNNEI. The CDR3 DNA is TGTGCCAGCAGTGAGGCCCAGGCTTTCTACGAGCAGTACTTC. This gives the protein CASSEAQAFYEQYF.

This sequence joins TRBV10-3 and TRBJ2-6; 8 positions match TRBD2. V gave up 1 base and J gave up 0 bases; unmatched junction bases: 8. CDR3 size: 19 residues. Per germline, CDR1 ENHRY and CDR2 SYGVKD. The CDR3 DNA reads as TGTGCCATCAGTGAGTTTAGCGGGGCTGACGTCTCTGGGGCCAACGTCCTGACTTTC. This gives the protein CAISEFSGADVSGANVLTF.

The V call is TRBV7-9, the J call TRBJ2-3, with TRBD2 matching 8 bases. The V gene's germline CDR1 is SEHNR and CDR2 FQNEAQ (reference sequence). J lost 0 bases, V lost 5 bases, and 4 bases had no gene match. The CDR3 is 15 amino acids. The CDR3 sequence is CASSGSGISTDTQYF. In DNA form, the CDR3 reads TGTGCCAGCAGCGGTAGCGGGATTAGCACAGATACGCAGTATTTT.

This clone was seen a single time. The chain is built from TRBV5-6 and TRBJ1-1, with D perhaps matching TRBD1 (6 bases). The CDR3 is 13 amino acids. The V gene lost 6 bases and the J gene lost 0 bases, with 9 bases spanning the gap. The V gene's germline CDR1 is SGHDT and CDR2 YYEEEE. The CDR3 sequence is CASTRQVNTEAFF. The CDR3 DNA follows: TGTGCCAGCACCAGACAGGTGAACACTGAAGCTTTCTTT. Combining the CDR3 with reference TRBV5-6 and TRBJ1-1 gives the whole variable domain DAGVTQSPTHLIKTRGQQVTLRCSPKSGHDTVSWYQQALGQGPQFIFQYYEEEERQRGNFPDRFSGHQFPNYSSELNVNALLLGDSALYLCASTRQVNTEAFFGQGTRLTVV.

This rearrangement joins TRBV4-1 to TRBJ1-4; D is perhaps TRBD1 (5 bases). Looked up from germline, CDR1 is MGHRA and CDR2 is YSYEKL. With 2 bases removed from V and 4 bases from J, the gap between germline ends came to 14 bases. This CDR3 comprises 16 residues. The CDR3 region is CASSQRGLGVNEKLFF. The CDR3 bases are TGCGCCAGCAGCCAACGAGGTTTAGGGGTTAATGAAAAACTGTTTTTT.